In this sample, the clone carrying this T cell receptor (beta chain) turned up a few times. The CDR3 is made up of 15 amino acids. J was trimmed by 4 bases and V by 6 bases; bases with no gene match: 7. Germline V CDR1 and CDR2: LGHDT, YNNKEL (reference sequence). The data were taken from a study of blood T cell repertoires in COVID-19. The overall study: Nucleic acid was either cDNA or gDNA, and it came from T cells, B-cell-depleted T cells, or PBMCs.

Method: immunoSEQ multiplex PCR; TCRdb's copy keeps in-frame clones and lacks some. The sample includes about 74,000 clones, around 78% of them seen just once. This clonotype was obtained from a human donor in a cohort sampled during active COVID-19. The sequencing sample was made of peripheral blood. The rearrangement joins TRBV3-1 (or the pseudogene TRBV3-2) to TRBJ1-3, with 9 positions matching TRBD1. CDR3: CASRNTGGEGNTIYF. CDR3 coding DNA: TGTGCCAGCAGAAATACAGGGGGCGAGGGAAACACCATATATTTT.